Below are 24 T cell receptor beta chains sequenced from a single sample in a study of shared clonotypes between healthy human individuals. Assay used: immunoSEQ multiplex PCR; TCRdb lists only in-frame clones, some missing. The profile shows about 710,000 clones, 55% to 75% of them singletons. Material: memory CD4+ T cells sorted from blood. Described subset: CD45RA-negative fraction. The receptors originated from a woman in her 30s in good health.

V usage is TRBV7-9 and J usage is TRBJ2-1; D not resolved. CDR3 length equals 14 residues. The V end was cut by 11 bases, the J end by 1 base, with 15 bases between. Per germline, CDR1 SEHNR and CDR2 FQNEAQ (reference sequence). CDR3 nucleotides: TGTGCCCCCGGCATAGGGCCTTCCTACAATGAGCAGTTCTTC. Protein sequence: CAPGIGPSYNEQFF.

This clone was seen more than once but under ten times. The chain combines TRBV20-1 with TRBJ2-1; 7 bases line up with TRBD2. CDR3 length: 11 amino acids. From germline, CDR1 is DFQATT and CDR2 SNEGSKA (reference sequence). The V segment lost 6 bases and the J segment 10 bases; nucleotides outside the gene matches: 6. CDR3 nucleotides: TGCAGTGCCGGACGGGAGGTGGAGCAGTTCTTC. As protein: CSAGREVEQFF.

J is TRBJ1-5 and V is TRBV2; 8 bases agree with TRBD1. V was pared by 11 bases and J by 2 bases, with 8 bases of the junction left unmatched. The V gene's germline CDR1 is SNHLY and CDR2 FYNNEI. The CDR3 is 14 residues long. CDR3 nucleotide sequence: TGTGCCTGCGGTCAGGACAGGGGCAATCAGCCCCAGCATTTT. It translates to CACGQDRGNQPQHF. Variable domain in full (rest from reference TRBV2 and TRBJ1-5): EPEVTQTPSHQVTQMGQEVILRCVPISNHLYFYWYRQILGQKVEFLVSFYNNEISEKSEIFDDQFSVERPDGSNFTLKIRSTKLEDSAMYFCACGQDRGNQPQHFGDGTRLSIL.

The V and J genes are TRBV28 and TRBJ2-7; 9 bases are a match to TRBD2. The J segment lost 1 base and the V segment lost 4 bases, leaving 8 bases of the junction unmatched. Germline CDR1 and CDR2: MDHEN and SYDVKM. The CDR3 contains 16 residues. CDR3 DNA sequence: TGTGCCAGCAGTTCCCCGGGACTAGCCCAATCCTACGAGCAGTACTTC. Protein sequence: CASSSPGLAQSYEQYF. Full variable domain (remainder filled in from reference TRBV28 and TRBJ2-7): DVKVTQSSRYLVKRTGEKVFLECVQDMDHENMFWYRQDPGLGLRLIYFSYDVKMKEKGDIPEGYSVSREKKERFSLILESASTNQTSMYLCASSSPGLAQSYEQYFGPGTRLTVT.

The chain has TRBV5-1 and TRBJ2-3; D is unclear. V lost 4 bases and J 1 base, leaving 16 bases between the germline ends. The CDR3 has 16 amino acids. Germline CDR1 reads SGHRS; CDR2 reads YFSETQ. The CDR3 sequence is CASSPAVYSGTDTQYF. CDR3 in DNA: TGCGCCAGCAGCCCCGCGGTATATTCGGGCACAGATACGCAGTATTTT.

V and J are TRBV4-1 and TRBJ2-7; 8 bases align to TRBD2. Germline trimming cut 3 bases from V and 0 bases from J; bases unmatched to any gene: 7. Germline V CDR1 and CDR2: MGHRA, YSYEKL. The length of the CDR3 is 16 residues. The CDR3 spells CASSHPLAGSSYEQYF. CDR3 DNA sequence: TGCGCCAGCAGCCACCCCCTAGCGGGTTCCTCCTACGAGCAGTACTTC.

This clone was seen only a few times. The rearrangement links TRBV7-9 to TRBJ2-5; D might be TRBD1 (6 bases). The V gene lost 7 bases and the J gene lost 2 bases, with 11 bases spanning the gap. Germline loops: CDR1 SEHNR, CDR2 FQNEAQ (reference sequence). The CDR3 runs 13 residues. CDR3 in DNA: TGTGCCAGCACCATACAGGGTCAAGAGACCCAGTACTTC. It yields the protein CASTIQGQETQYF. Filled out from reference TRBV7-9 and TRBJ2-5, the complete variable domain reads DTGVSQNPRHKITKRGQNVTFRCDPISEHNRLYWYRQTLGQGPEFLTYFQNEAQLEKSRLLSDRFSAERPKGSFSTLEIQRTEQGDSAMYLCASTIQGQETQYFGPGTRLLVL.

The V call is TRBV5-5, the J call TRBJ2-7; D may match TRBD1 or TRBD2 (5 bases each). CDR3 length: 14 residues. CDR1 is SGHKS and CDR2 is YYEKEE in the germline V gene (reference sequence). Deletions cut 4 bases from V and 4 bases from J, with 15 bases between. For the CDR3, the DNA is TGTGCCAGCAGCAAGGACATAGGGACGTACGAGCAGTACTTC. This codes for CASSKDIGTYEQYF.

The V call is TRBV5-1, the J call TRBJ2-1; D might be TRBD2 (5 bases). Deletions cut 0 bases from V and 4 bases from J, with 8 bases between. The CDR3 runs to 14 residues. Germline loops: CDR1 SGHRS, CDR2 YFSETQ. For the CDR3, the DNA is TGCGCCAGCAGCTTGGCTAGCCGATACAATGAGCAGTTCTTC. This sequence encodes CASSLASRYNEQFF.

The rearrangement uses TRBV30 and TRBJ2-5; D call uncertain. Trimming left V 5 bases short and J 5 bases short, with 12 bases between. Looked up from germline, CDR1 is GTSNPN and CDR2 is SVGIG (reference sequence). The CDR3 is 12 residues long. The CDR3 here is CAWRQATETQYF. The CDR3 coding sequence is TGTGCCTGGCGGCAAGCGACGGAGACCCAGTACTTC.

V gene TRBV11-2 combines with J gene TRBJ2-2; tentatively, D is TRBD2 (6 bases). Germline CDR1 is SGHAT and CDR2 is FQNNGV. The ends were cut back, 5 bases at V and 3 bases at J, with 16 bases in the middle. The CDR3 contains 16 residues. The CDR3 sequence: CASSRRGGLDTGELFF. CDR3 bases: TGTGCCAGCAGCCGACGAGGAGGGTTGGACACCGGGGAGCTGTTTTTT. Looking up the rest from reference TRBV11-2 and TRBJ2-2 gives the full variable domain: EAGVAQSPRYKIIEKRQSVAFWCNPISGHATLYWYQQILGQGPKLLIQFQNNGVVDDSQLPKDRFSAERLKGVDSTLKIQPAKLEDSAVYLCASSRRGGLDTGELFFGEGSRLTVL.

CDR3 protein: CASSQALAGGPTGELFF. The CDR3, as DNA: TGTGCCAGCAGCCAAGCACTAGCGGGAGGGCCCACCGGGGAGCTGTTTTTT. The rearrangement joins TRBV4-2 to TRBJ2-2; 13 bases are shared with TRBD2. The junction had 3 bases not matched to a gene; V was cut back by 1 base and J by 4 bases. The CDR3 is 17 residues long. The V gene's germline CDR1 is LGHNA and CDR2 YNFKEQ.

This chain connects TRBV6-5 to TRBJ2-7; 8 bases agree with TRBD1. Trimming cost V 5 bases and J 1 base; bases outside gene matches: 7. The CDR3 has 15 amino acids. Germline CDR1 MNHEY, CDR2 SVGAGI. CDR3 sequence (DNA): TGTGCCAGCAGTCCGAGGGGACAGGTGTCCTACGAGCAGTACTTC. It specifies CASSPRGQVSYEQYF.

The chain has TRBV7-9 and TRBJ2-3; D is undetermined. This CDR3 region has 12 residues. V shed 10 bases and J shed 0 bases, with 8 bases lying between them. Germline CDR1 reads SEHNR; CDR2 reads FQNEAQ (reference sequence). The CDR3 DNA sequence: TGTGCCACCGGTTCTAGCACAGATACGCAGTATTTT. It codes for CATGSSTDTQYF.

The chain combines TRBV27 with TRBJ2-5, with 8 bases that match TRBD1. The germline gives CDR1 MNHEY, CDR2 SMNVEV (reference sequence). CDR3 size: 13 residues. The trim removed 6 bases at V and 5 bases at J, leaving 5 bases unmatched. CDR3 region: CASRTTGVETQYF. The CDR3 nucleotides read TGTGCCAGCAGGACGACAGGGGTCGAGACCCAGTACTTC.

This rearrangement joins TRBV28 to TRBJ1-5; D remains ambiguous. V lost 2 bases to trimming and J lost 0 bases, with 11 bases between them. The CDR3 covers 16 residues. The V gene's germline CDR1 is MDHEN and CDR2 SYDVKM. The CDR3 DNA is TGTGCCAGCAGTTTAGGATCTTGGAATAGCAATCAGCCCCAGCATTTT. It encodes CASSLGSWNSNQPQHF.

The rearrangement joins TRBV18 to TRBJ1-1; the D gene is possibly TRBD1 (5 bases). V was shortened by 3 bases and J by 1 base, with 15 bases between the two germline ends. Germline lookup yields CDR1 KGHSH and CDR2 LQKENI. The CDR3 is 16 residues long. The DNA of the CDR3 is TGTGCCAGCTCACCGGACAAAGTACCTTCGAACACTGAAGCTTTCTTT. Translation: CASSPDKVPSNTEAFF.

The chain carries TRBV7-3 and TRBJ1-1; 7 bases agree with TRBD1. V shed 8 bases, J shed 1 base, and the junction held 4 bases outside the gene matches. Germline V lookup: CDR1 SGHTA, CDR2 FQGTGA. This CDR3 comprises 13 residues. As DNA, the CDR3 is TGTGCCAGCGGTCGGGACAGGAACACTGAAGCTTTCTTT. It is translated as CASGRDRNTEAFF.

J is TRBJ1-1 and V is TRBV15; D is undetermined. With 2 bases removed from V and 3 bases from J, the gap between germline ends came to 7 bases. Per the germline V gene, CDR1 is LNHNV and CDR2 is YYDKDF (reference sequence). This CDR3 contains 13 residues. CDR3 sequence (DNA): TGTGCCACCAGCAGATCAGGATACACTGAAGCTTTCTTT. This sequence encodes CATSRSGYTEAFF.

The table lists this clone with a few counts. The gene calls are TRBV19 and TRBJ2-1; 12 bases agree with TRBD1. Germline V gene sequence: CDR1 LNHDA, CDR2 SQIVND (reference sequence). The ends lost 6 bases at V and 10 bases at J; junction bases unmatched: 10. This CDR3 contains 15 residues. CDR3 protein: CASRRTGTGGQEQFF. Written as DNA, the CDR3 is TGTGCCAGTAGACGAACCGGGACAGGGGGCCAGGAGCAGTTCTTC.

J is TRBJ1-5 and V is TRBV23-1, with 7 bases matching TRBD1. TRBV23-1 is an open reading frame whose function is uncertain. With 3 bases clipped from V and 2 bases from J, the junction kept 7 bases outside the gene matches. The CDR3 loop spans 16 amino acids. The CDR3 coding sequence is TGCGCCAGCAGTCAGCGTAGGACAGGACGCAATCAGCCCCAGCATTTT. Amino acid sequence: CASSQRRTGRNQPQHF.

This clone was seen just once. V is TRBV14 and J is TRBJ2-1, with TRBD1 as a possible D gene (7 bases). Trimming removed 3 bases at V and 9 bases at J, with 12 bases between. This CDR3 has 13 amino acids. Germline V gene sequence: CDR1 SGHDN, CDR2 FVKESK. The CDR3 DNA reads TGTGCCAGCAGCCACGGGCAGGGGGGTGAGCAGTTCTTC. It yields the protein CASSHGQGGEQFF.

CDR3 bases: TGTGCCAGCAGTGAAGGCGGGACAGGGGGCTACGAGCAGTACTTC. Encoded protein: CASSEGGTGGYEQYF. The V gene is TRBV2, the J gene TRBJ2-7; 11 nucleotides agree with TRBD1. The CDR3 contains 15 residues. Unmatched junction bases numbered 2, after V lost 1 base and J lost 3 bases. Germline CDR1 reads SNHLY; CDR2 reads FYNNEI.

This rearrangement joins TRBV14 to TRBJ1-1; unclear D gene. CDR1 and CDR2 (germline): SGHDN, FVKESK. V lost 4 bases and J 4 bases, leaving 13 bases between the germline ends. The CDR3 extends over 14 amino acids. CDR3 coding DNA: TGTGCCAGCAGCCGGACCAAGGGCCCCACTGAAGCTTTCTTT. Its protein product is CASSRTKGPTEAFF.